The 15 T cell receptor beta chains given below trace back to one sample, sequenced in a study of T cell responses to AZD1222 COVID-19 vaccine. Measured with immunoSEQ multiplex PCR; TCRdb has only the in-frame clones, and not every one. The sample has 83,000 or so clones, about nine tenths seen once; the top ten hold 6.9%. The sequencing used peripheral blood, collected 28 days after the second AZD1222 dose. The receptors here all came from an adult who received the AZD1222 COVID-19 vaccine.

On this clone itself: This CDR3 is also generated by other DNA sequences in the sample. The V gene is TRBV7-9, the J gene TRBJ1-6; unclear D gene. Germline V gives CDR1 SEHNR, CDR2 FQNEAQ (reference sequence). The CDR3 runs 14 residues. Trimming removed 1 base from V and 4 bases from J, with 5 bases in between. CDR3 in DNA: TGTGCCAGCAGCTTAGAACAATATAATTCACCCCTCCACTTT. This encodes CASSLEQYNSPLHF.

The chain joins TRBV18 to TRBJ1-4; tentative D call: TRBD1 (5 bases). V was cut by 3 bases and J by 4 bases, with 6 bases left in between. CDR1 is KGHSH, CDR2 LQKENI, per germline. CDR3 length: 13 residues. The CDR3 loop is CASSPGGNEKLFF. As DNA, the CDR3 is TGTGCCAGCTCACCGGGGGGTAATGAAAAACTGTTTTTT.

CDR3 bases: TGCGCCAGCAGCAAAAACACCAATCAGGGCCCTACTAATGGCTACACCTTC. It translates to CASSKNTNQGPTNGYTF. The genes are TRBV4-1 and TRBJ1-2, with a weak D call TRBD1 (5 bases). The CDR3 has 17 amino acids. V lost 5 bases and J 6 bases, leaving 25 bases between the germline ends. Germline V lookup: CDR1 MGHRA, CDR2 YSYEKL.

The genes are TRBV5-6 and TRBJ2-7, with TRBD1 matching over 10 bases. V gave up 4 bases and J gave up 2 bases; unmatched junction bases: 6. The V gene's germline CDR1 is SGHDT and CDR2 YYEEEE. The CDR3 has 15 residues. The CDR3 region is CASSRDRGLTYEQYF. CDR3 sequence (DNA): TGTGCCAGCAGCCGGGACAGGGGACTAACCTACGAGCAGTACTTC.

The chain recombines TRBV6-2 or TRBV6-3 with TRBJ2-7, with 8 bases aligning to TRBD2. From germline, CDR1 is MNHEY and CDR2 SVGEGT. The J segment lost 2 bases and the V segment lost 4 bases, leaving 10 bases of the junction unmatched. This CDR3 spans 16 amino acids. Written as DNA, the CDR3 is TGTGCCAGCAGTTCCCCCCCCGACGGGAGGGCCTACGAGCAGTACTTC. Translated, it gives CASSSPPDGRAYEQYF.

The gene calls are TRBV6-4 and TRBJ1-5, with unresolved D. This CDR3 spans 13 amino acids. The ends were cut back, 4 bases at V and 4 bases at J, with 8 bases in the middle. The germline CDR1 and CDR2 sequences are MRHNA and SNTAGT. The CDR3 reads CASSVRQNQPQHF. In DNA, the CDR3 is TGTGCCAGCAGTGTTAGGCAGAATCAGCCCCAGCATTTT.

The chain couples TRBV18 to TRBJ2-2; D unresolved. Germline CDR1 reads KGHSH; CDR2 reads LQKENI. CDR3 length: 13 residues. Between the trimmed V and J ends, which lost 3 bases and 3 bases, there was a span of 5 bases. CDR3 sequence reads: CASSPLDTGELFF. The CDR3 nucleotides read TGTGCCAGCTCACCTTTAGACACCGGGGAGCTGTTTTTT.

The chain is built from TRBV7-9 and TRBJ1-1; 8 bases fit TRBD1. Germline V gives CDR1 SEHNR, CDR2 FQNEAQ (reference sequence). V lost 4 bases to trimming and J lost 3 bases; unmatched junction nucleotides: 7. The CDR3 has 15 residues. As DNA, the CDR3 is TGTGCCAGCAGCTCCCAGGGGGCTGGACACACTGAAGCTTTCTTT. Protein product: CASSSQGAGHTEAFF.

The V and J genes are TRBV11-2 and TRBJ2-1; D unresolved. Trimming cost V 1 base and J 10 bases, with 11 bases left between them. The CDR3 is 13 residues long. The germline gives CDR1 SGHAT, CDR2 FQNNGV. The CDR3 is CASSLGPLGEQFF. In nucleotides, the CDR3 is TGTGCCAGCAGCTTAGGACCCCTCGGGGAGCAGTTCTTC.

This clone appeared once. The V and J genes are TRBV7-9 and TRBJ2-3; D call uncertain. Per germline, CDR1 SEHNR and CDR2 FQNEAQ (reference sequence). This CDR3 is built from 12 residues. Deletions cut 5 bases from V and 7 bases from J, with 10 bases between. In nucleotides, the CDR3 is TGTGCCAGCAGCCCATCTGGATATACGCAGTATTTT. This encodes CASSPSGYTQYF. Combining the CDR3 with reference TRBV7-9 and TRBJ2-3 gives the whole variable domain DTGVSQNPRHKITKRGQNVTFRCDPISEHNRLYWYRQTLGQGPEFLTYFQNEAQLEKSRLLSDRFSAERPKGSFSTLEIQRTEQGDSAMYLCASSPSGYTQYFGPGTRLTVL.

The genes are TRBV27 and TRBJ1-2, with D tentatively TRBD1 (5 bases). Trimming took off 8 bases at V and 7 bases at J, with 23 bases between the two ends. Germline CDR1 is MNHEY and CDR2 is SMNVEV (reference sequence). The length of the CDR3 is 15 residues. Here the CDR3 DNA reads TGTGCCAGCCATCAGGCAGGGACTGATAGGGGTGGCTACACCTTC. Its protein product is CASHQAGTDRGGYTF.

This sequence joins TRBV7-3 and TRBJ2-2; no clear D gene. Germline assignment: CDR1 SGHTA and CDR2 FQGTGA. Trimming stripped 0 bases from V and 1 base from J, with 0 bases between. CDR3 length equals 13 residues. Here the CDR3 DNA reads TGTGCCAGCAGCTTAACGAACACCGGGGAGCTGTTTTTT. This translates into CASSLTNTGELFF.

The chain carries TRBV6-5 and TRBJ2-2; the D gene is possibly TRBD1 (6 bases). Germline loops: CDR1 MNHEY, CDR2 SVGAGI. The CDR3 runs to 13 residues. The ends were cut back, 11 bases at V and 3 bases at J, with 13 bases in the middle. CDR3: CAGRTDYTGELFF. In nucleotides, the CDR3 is TGTGCCGGTCGGACAGACTACACCGGGGAGCTGTTTTTT.

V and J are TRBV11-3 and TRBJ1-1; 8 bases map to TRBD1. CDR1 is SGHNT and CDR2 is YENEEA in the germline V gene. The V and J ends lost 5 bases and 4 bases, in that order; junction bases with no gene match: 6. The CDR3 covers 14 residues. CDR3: CASSKQGAVTEAFF. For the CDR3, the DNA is TGTGCCAGCAGCAAGCAGGGGGCGGTCACTGAAGCTTTCTTT.

This CDR3 is CASSPTGSTGELFF. Here the CDR3 DNA reads TGCGCCAGCAGTCCGACAGGGAGCACCGGGGAGCTGTTTTTT. V is TRBV10-1 and J is TRBJ2-2; TRBD1 agrees at 7 bases. Trimming cost V 5 bases and J 4 bases; bases outside gene matches: 4. From germline, CDR1 is WNHNN and CDR2 SYGVQD (reference sequence). This CDR3 has 14 residues.